This T cell receptor (beta chain) was identified in a study of post-analysis software for immune sequencing data. Included in the TCR beta cDNA libraries were unique molecular identifiers. Via MiXCR, TCRdb re-called the PCR reads, giving one row per CDR3 protein. The data show 350,000 to 500,000 distinct CDR3 sequences, approximately 37% seen once. Sequenced input: blood. The sequence derives from a girl aged 2 to 9 with multiple sclerosis.

CDR3 sequence reads: CASSLAAGGNNSPLHF. For the CDR3, the DNA is TGTGCCAGCAGCTTAGCTGCAGGGGGAAATAATTCACCCCTCCACTTT. This chain connects TRBV7-2 to TRBJ1-6, with TRBD1 matching 7 bases. This CDR3 is 16 amino acids long. CDR1 and CDR2 from the germline V gene are SGHTA and FQGNSA. Unmatched junction bases numbered 4, after V lost 0 bases and J lost 5 bases.